A single sample is the source of the 30 T cell receptor beta chains below, sequenced in a study of OX40 agonist ivuxolimab in advanced cancers. Here immunoSEQ multiplex PCR was the method, and the copy in TCRdb shows in-frame clones only, minus some. Of tens of thousands of clones listed, around 84% were seen once; the top ten hold roughly 15%. This material consisted of CD4+ or CD8+ T cells sorted from blood, taken in a trial of the OX40 agonist ivuxolimab. The receptors derive from an adult with an advanced solid tumor such as melanoma, head and neck, liver or kidney cancer.

The chain combines TRBV28 with TRBJ1-5; D gene ambiguous. Germline CDR1 and CDR2: MDHEN and SYDVKM. There are 16 residues in the CDR3. Trimming shortened V by 4 bases and J by 1 base, and 14 bases separated the two germline ends. In DNA form, the CDR3 reads TGTGCCAGCAGTTCCTCTTCACTCGGAAGCAATCAGCCCCAGCATTTT. This translates into CASSSSSLGSNQPQHF.

This chain links TRBV6-6 with TRBJ2-7; 7 positions agree with TRBD1. Germline V gene lookup returns CDR1 MNHNY and CDR2 SVGAGI (reference sequence). This CDR3 region has 12 residues. With V trimmed by 4 bases and J by 5 bases, 2 bases remained unmatched. CDR3 bases: TGTGCCAGCAGTTTAACAGGGGACGAGCAGTACTTC. Protein product: CASSLTGDEQYF.

The V gene is TRBV11-2, the J gene TRBJ1-2, with a weak D call TRBD1 (6 bases). V shed 5 bases and J shed 5 bases, with 9 bases lying between them. CDR3 size: 12 residues. Per germline, CDR1 SGHAT and CDR2 FQNNGV. In DNA form, the CDR3 reads TGTGCCAGCAGCCTCCAGGGGTATGGCTACACCTTC. The encoded protein is CASSLQGYGYTF.

This clone came up a few times. The rearrangement uses TRBV29-1 and TRBJ2-1; TRBD2 matches at 8 bases. V shed 2 bases and J 10 bases; nucleotides not matched to a gene: 10. Germline values: CDR1 SQVTM, CDR2 ANQGSEA. The CDR3 is 14 amino acids. The CDR3 loop reads CSVEKRTSTGEQFF. DNA of the CDR3: TGCAGCGTTGAAAAGAGGACTAGCACGGGAGAGCAGTTCTTC.

The chain recombines TRBV19 with TRBJ2-1; 14 positions match TRBD2. Germline assignment: CDR1 LNHDA and CDR2 SQIVND (reference sequence). This CDR3 contains 15 residues. The ends lost 4 bases at V and 8 bases at J; junction bases unmatched: 4. The CDR3 spells CASSTGLAGEDEQFF. Here the CDR3 DNA reads TGTGCCAGTAGTACGGGACTAGCGGGAGAAGATGAGCAGTTCTTC.

The chain carries TRBV7-9 and TRBJ1-3, with D unclear. The CDR3 has 14 residues. Trimming removed 2 bases at V and 4 bases at J, with 9 bases between. In germline, CDR1 is SEHNR, CDR2 FQNEAQ (reference sequence). The CDR3 here is CASSLYIPGNTIYF. DNA of the CDR3: TGTGCCAGCAGCTTATATATCCCCGGAAACACCATATATTTT.

CDR3 nucleotide sequence: TGTGCCAGCAGGGTTGTTACAGGGCCTGGAAACACCATATATTTT. It encodes CASRVVTGPGNTIYF. The chain employs TRBV2 and TRBJ1-3; a weak D match, TRBD1 (6 bases). This CDR3 region has 15 residues. Germline CDR1 and CDR2: SNHLY and FYNNEI. V was shortened by 6 bases and J by 2 bases, with 14 bases between the two germline ends.

J is TRBJ1-1 and V is TRBV2, with 7 bases identical to TRBD1. Per germline, CDR1 SNHLY and CDR2 FYNNEI. This CDR3 region has 14 residues. The V and J ends lost 5 bases and 4 bases, in that order; junction bases with no gene match: 7. Here the CDR3 reads CASSPIQGSTEAFF. The CDR3 DNA reads TGTGCCAGCAGTCCTATACAGGGGAGCACTGAAGCTTTCTTT. Full variable domain (remainder filled in from reference TRBV2 and TRBJ1-1): EPEVTQTPSHQVTQMGQEVILRCVPISNHLYFYWYRQILGQKVEFLVSFYNNEISEKSEIFDDQFSVERPDGSNFTLKIRSTKLEDSAMYFCASSPIQGSTEAFFGQGTRLTVV.

This chain uses TRBV10-3 with TRBJ1-2, with 10 nucleotides matching TRBD1. CDR3 length equals 15 residues. Trimming took 5 bases from V and 7 from J; bases not matched to a gene: 10. From germline, CDR1 is ENHRY and CDR2 SYGVKD. The CDR3 is CAISNSGTGVVGYTF. In DNA form, the CDR3 reads TGTGCCATCAGTAATTCCGGGACAGGGGTAGTTGGCTACACCTTC.

The CDR3 sequence: CASSSPRAVSSSGNTIYF. DNA for the CDR3: TGTGCCAGCAGTTCACCCAGGGCAGTAAGCAGCTCTGGAAACACCATATATTTT. V is TRBV28 and J is TRBJ1-3; D is perhaps TRBD1 (5 bases). This CDR3 region has 18 residues. Looked up from germline, CDR1 is MDHEN and CDR2 is SYDVKM. Trimming cost V 4 bases and J 0 bases, with 19 bases left between them.

V is TRBV7-9 and J is TRBJ2-3; D gene unclear. Trimming pared 5 bases from V and 4 bases from J, leaving 7 bases between. The CDR3 spans 12 residues. The V gene's germline CDR1 is SEHNR and CDR2 FQNEAQ (reference sequence). The CDR3 DNA sequence: TGTGCCAGCAGCAACTTGGCAGATACGCAGTATTTT. Its translation: CASSNLADTQYF.

This chain joins TRBV28 and TRBJ2-5; D might be TRBD2 (5 bases). The CDR3 extends over 17 amino acids. With 6 bases removed from V and 0 bases from J, the gap between germline ends came to 20 bases. CDR1 MDHEN and CDR2 SYDVKM come from the germline V gene. For the CDR3, the DNA is TGTGCCAGCAGCCCCGTTGGGCGCGAGCGGTACCAAGAGACCCAGTACTTC. Translating it yields CASSPVGRERYQETQYF. The full variable domain, its missing parts supplied by reference TRBV28 and TRBJ2-5, is DVKVTQSSRYLVKRTGEKVFLECVQDMDHENMFWYRQDPGLGLRLIYFSYDVKMKEKGDIPEGYSVSREKKERFSLILESASTNQTSMYLCASSPVGRERYQETQYFGPGTRLLVL.

V and J are TRBV5-6 and TRBJ1-3, with D maybe TRBD1 (6 bases). Germline V lookup: CDR1 SGHDT, CDR2 YYEEEE. The CDR3 is 16 residues long. V shed 3 bases and J shed 5 bases, with 18 bases lying between them. CDR3 amino acids: CASSSPTGLKRNTIYF. Written as DNA, the CDR3 is TGTGCCAGCAGCTCGCCGACAGGATTGAAACGAAACACCATATATTTT.

The chain carries TRBV19 and TRBJ1-6; D may be TRBD1 (5 bases). The CDR3 extends over 14 amino acids. Germline CDR1 is LNHDA and CDR2 is SQIVND (reference sequence). With 5 bases removed from V and 7 bases from J, the gap between germline ends came to 12 bases. Here the CDR3 reads CASSEQEGNSPLHF. CDR3 nucleotides: TGTGCCAGTAGTGAACAGGAAGGGAATTCACCCCTCCACTTT.

The V call is TRBV7-9, the J call TRBJ2-7; D might be TRBD1 (6 bases). V lost 6 bases, J lost 3 bases, and 9 bases lay in between. This CDR3 has 12 residues. Germline-derived CDR1 and CDR2 are SEHNR and FQNEAQ (reference sequence). For the CDR3, the DNA is TGTGCCAGCAGTCAGACAGGCTACGAGCAGTACTTC. Protein product: CASSQTGYEQYF.

The CDR3 spells CASSLVGSPLHF. CDR3 DNA sequence: TGTGCCAGCAGCTTGGTAGGCTCACCCCTCCACTTT. The chain recombines TRBV5-4 with TRBJ1-6; D is undetermined. There are 12 residues in the CDR3. CDR1 is SGHNT, CDR2 YYREEE, per germline (reference sequence). The V gene lost 0 bases and the J gene lost 10 bases, with 5 bases spanning the gap.

The V gene is TRBV5-1, the J gene TRBJ2-3; 12 nucleotides line up with TRBD2. V trimming: 2 bases; J trimming: 4 bases; junction bases outside the gene matches: 8. Germline CDR1 reads SGHRS; CDR2 reads YFSETQ. This CDR3 has 17 amino acids. The CDR3 DNA is TGCGCCAGCAGCTTCTCGACTAGCGGGAGAGTAGCAGATACGCAGTATTTT. It encodes CASSFSTSGRVADTQYF.

The V and J genes are TRBV28 and TRBJ1-5; D is perhaps TRBD1 (6 bases). Trimming shortened V by 5 bases and J by 1 base, and 12 bases separated the two germline ends. Germline loops: CDR1 MDHEN, CDR2 SYDVKM. CDR3 length: 15 residues. CDR3: CASSLQGTSNQPQHF. The DNA for the CDR3 is TGTGCCAGCAGTCTCCAGGGGACGAGCAATCAGCCCCAGCATTTT. The complete variable domain, with remaining parts taken from reference TRBV28 and TRBJ1-5, reads DVKVTQSSRYLVKRTGEKVFLECVQDMDHENMFWYRQDPGLGLRLIYFSYDVKMKEKGDIPEGYSVSREKKERFSLILESASTNQTSMYLCASSLQGTSNQPQHFGDGTRLSIL.

This clone was seen more than once but under ten times. This sequence joins TRBV19 and TRBJ1-2; D is possibly TRBD1 (5 bases). Germline V CDR1 and CDR2: LNHDA, SQIVND (reference sequence). This CDR3 has 12 amino acids. Trimming removed 2 bases at V and 10 bases at J, with 11 bases between. The CDR3 DNA sequence: TGTGCCAGTAGTATACTGCAGGGCGCCTACACCTTC. Its translation is CASSILQGAYTF.

The genes are TRBV5-1 and TRBJ2-2; 7 bases map to TRBD2. The CDR3 has 14 residues. Germline CDR1 SGHRS, CDR2 YFSETQ. Germline trimming cut 7 bases from V and 6 bases from J; bases unmatched to any gene: 9. The CDR3 DNA reads TGCGCCAGCTGCAAGATTGGGGGGGCCGGGGAGCTGTTTTTT. Translating it yields CASCKIGGAGELFF.

In the case of this clone: The same CDR3 arises from other DNA sequences in this sample as well. The chain combines TRBV29-1 with TRBJ1-2; 9 bases are a match to TRBD1. The CDR3 runs 14 residues. Germline-derived CDR1 and CDR2 are SQVTM and ANQGSEA. V was clipped by 2 bases and J by 6 bases; unmatched bases: 7. CDR3 residues: CSVEPGQGIDGYTF. Here the CDR3 DNA reads TGCAGCGTTGAACCGGGACAGGGAATTGATGGCTACACCTTC. The full variable domain, rest sourced from reference TRBV29-1 and TRBJ1-2, is SAVISQKPSRDICQRGTSLTIQCQVDSQVTMMFWYRQQPGQSLTLIATANQGSEATYESGFVIDKFPISRPNLTFSTLTVSNMSPEDSSIYLCSVEPGQGIDGYTFGSGTRLTVV.

This clone was picked up a small number of times. The V and J genes are TRBV11-3 and TRBJ2-1; D uncertain. The CDR3 loop spans 14 amino acids. V shed 0 bases and J shed 8 bases, with 11 bases lying between them. Germline V gives CDR1 SGHNT, CDR2 YENEEA. Here the CDR3 DNA reads TGTGCCAGCAGCTTAGATGGGAATATTCATGAGCAGTTCTTC. Translated: CASSLDGNIHEQFF. The variable domain in full, completed from reference TRBV11-3 and TRBJ2-1, reads EAGVVQSPRYKIIEKKQPVAFWCNPISGHNTLYWYLQNLGQGPELLIRYENEEAVDDSQLPKDRFSAERLKGVDSTLKIQPAELGDSAVYLCASSLDGNIHEQFFGPGTRLTVL.

The V and J genes are TRBV5-1 and TRBJ2-2; D remains unclear. This CDR3 comprises 16 residues. Germline lookup yields CDR1 SGHRS and CDR2 YFSETQ. The ends were cut back, 8 bases at V and 0 bases at J, with 17 bases in the middle. CDR3 residues: CARVPLGQTNTGELFF. The CDR3, as DNA: TGCGCCAGGGTCCCTCTGGGCCAGACGAACACCGGGGAGCTGTTTTTT.

The chain couples TRBV12-5 to TRBJ2-1, with 9 bases identical to TRBD2. Germline V gene data show CDR1 as LGHNT and CDR2 as FRNRAP. J was trimmed by 2 bases and V by 2 bases; bases with no gene match: 4. The CDR3 extends over 16 amino acids. The CDR3 spells CASGLSGLATYNEQFF. The DNA of the CDR3 is TGTGCTAGTGGTTTGTCGGGACTAGCCACCTACAATGAGCAGTTCTTC.

The chain combines TRBV29-1 with TRBJ2-5; 14 nucleotides align to TRBD2. The closer fit of TRBJ2-7 to the DNA end suggests the J call may be wrong. CDR1 SQVTM and CDR2 ANQGSEA come from the germline V gene. This CDR3 contains 17 residues. In nucleotides, the CDR3 is TGCAGCGCCCAGGGACTAGCGGGAGTAAAGTCCCCCTACGAGCAGTACTTC. Its translation is CSAQGLAGVKSPYEQYF.

The chain couples TRBV7-9 to TRBJ1-3, with D uncertain. Germline CDR1 is SEHNR and CDR2 is FQNEAQ (reference sequence). V lost 5 bases and J 5 bases, leaving 13 bases between the germline ends. The CDR3 is 14 residues long. The CDR3 protein is CASSQDTSRNTIYF. In DNA, the CDR3 is TGTGCCAGCAGCCAAGATACGTCTAGAAACACCATATATTTT.

The J gene is TRBJ1-1, the V gene TRBV19; 7 bases line up with TRBD1. J was trimmed by 1 base and V by 7 bases; bases with no gene match: 3. Germline V gene sequence: CDR1 LNHDA, CDR2 SQIVND (reference sequence). The CDR3 contains 13 residues. CDR3 nucleotide sequence: TGTGCCAGTATCGACAGGGAGAACACTGAAGCTTTCTTT. Protein: CASIDRENTEAFF.

The V and J genes are TRBV5-1 and TRBJ2-2, with D unclear. Germline assignment: CDR1 SGHRS and CDR2 YFSETQ. The V and J ends lost 4 bases and 5 bases respectively, with 3 bases between them. The CDR3 totals 11 residues. CDR3 nucleotide sequence: TGCGCCAGCAGCGTTACCGGGGAGCTGTTTTTT. It translates to CASSVTGELFF.

The chain joins TRBV5-1 to TRBJ2-2, with unresolved D. Germline CDR1 SGHRS, CDR2 YFSETQ. Trimming stripped 0 bases from V and 3 bases from J, with 0 bases between. The CDR3 sequence is 12 residues long. CDR3 coding DNA: TGCGCCAGCAGCTTGGACACCGGGGAGCTGTTTTTT. Translating it yields CASSLDTGELFF. Full variable domain (outside the CDR3, taken from reference TRBV5-1 and TRBJ2-2): KAGVTQTPRYLIKTRGQQVTLSCSPISGHRSVSWYQQTPGQGLQFLFEYFSETQRNKGNFPGRFSGRQFSNSRSEMNVSTLELGDSALYLCASSLDTGELFFGEGSRLTVL.

Regarding this clone: Germline and junction disagree at one end, which may indicate a read error. The rearrangement links TRBV5-1 to TRBJ1-1, with TRBD1 matching 9 bases. The CDR3 runs to 15 residues. CDR1 SGHRS and CDR2 YFSETQ come from the germline V gene. The CDR3 region is CASSPYRGPNTEAFF. Here the CDR3 DNA reads TGTGCCAGCAGCCCCTACAGGGGGCCGAACACTGAAGCTTTCTTT.